Listed here are 29 T cell receptor beta chains from one sample, sequenced in a study of blood T cell repertoires in COVID-19. Generated by immunoSEQ multiplex PCR, the TCRdb table keeps only in-frame clones and is missing some. The table shows approximately 200,000 clones, with 80% occurring only once. Sequencing was done on a sample of peripheral blood. These receptor sequences come from a human donor in a cohort sampled during active COVID-19.

V is TRBV19 and J is TRBJ1-2; 8 bases map to TRBD1. With V trimmed by 7 bases and J by 3 bases, 7 bases remained unmatched. The CDR3 contains 14 residues. Germline CDR1 reads LNHDA; CDR2 reads SQIVND (reference sequence). DNA for the CDR3: TGTGCCAGTATCTGGACAGGGATGGACTATGGCTACACCTTC. This gives the protein CASIWTGMDYGYTF.

This clone was picked up a small number of times. The V gene is TRBV2, the J gene TRBJ1-6; D is unclear. CDR1 and CDR2 from the germline V gene are SNHLY and FYNNEI. CDR3 length equals 11 residues. V dropped 5 bases and J dropped 10 bases, with 6 bases sitting between them. CDR3 bases: TGTGCCAGCAGTCCCTCGTCACCCCTCCACTTT. Translation gives CASSPSSPLHF.

The chain employs TRBV27 and TRBJ2-5, with 10 bases identical to TRBD1. Germline loops: CDR1 MNHEY, CDR2 SMNVEV (reference sequence). The CDR3 length is 14 residues. J lost 2 bases, V lost 6 bases, and 3 bases had no gene match. The DNA of the CDR3 is TGTGCCAGCAGCCGGGACAGGGGACAAGAGACCCAGTACTTC. It yields the protein CASSRDRGQETQYF.

The genes are TRBV19 and TRBJ2-7; D may be TRBD1 (6 bases). The germline V gene has CDR1 LNHDA and CDR2 SQIVND (reference sequence). CDR3 length: 16 residues. V was shortened by 5 bases and J by 6 bases, with 23 bases between the two germline ends. The CDR3 region has the DNA TGTGCCAGTAGTCCCCCTCCGGGACAAGTCTCCCGCGAGCAGTACTTC. Encoded protein: CASSPPPGQVSREQYF.

The J gene is TRBJ2-2, the V gene TRBV5-1; TRBD2 aligns across 10 bases. In germline, CDR1 is SGHRS, CDR2 YFSETQ. The trim removed 0 bases at V and 4 bases at J, leaving 0 bases unmatched. The CDR3 is 15 amino acids. The DNA of the CDR3 is TGCGCCAGCAGCTTGGCTAGCGGGAGCACCGGGGAGCTGTTTTTT. This codes for CASSLASGSTGELFF.

The rearrangement joins TRBV4-2 to TRBJ2-7; D is perhaps TRBD2 (5 bases). The CDR3 runs to 16 residues. In germline, CDR1 is LGHNA, CDR2 YNFKEQ. V was trimmed by 1 base and J by 0 bases, leaving 13 bases between them. The CDR3 DNA follows: TGTGCCAGCAGCCAAGCCGTTAGCGCCTTCTCCTACGAGCAGTACTTC. Its protein is CASSQAVSAFSYEQYF.

This clone showed up just a few times. The chain has TRBV18 and TRBJ2-7; D uncertain. Germline V gene lookup returns CDR1 KGHSH and CDR2 LQKENI. The CDR3 contains 14 residues. V lost 3 bases, J lost 5 bases, and 14 bases lay in between. In DNA form, the CDR3 reads TGTGCCAGCTCACCTCCCGGGTGGAACGACGAGCAGTACTTC. Translated, it gives CASSPPGWNDEQYF.

The rearrangement uses TRBV19 and TRBJ1-1; no firm D call. Per germline, CDR1 LNHDA and CDR2 SQIVND (reference sequence). The V end lost 2 bases, the J end lost 1 base, and 11 bases lay between the germline ends. CDR3 length: 15 residues. CDR3 sequence: CASSIKIGGNTEAFF. The DNA of the CDR3 is TGTGCCAGTAGTATAAAAATCGGAGGGAACACTGAAGCTTTCTTT.

V gene TRBV6-5 combines with J gene TRBJ1-1, with D unresolved. The V gene lost 7 bases and the J gene lost 6 bases, with 12 bases spanning the gap. The CDR3 is 12 amino acids. Per germline, CDR1 MNHEY and CDR2 SVGAGI. Written as DNA, the CDR3 is TGTGCCAGCACGAGGACGGGAGCTGAAGCTTTCTTT. It codes for CASTRTGAEAFF.

The table lists this clone with a few counts. This chain uses TRBV7-3 with TRBJ2-7; 7 bases fit TRBD2. Germline CDR1 reads SGHTA; CDR2 reads FQGTGA. The CDR3 totals 15 residues. The V and J ends lost 6 bases and 5 bases, in that order; junction bases with no gene match: 13. This chain's CDR3 is CASSWVAGAVDEQYF. In DNA, the CDR3 is TGTGCCAGCAGTTGGGTGGCGGGAGCAGTGGACGAGCAGTACTTC.

CDR3 DNA: TGTGCCTGGAGTCCTCCGTCGGGTGAGCAGTTCTTC. Translation gives CAWSPPSGEQFF. The chain couples TRBV30 to TRBJ2-1; D gene unclear. CDR3 length: 12 residues. Germline V CDR1 and CDR2: GTSNPN, SVGIG (reference sequence). V lost 2 bases and J 9 bases, leaving 11 bases between the germline ends.

This chain connects TRBV5-4 to TRBJ1-2; 8 positions agree with TRBD1. The V gene end was trimmed by 4 bases and the J gene end by 8 bases; junction bases not matched to a gene: 7. Looked up from germline, CDR1 is SGHNT and CDR2 is YYREEE (reference sequence). This CDR3 has 13 amino acids. In DNA form, the CDR3 reads TGTGCCAGCAGCAAGGCAGGGGGCGACGGCTACACCTTC. Translated: CASSKAGGDGYTF.

A few counts support this clone. V is TRBV2 and J is TRBJ2-7, with TRBD2 matching 8 bases. CDR3 length: 12 residues. V lost 6 bases, J lost 7 bases, and 5 bases stayed unmatched. CDR1 SNHLY and CDR2 FYNNEI come from the germline V gene. This chain's CDR3 is CASRAGAGEQYF. The CDR3 DNA is TGTGCCAGCAGAGCGGGAGCGGGTGAGCAGTACTTC.

This clone was recorded a few times. The rearrangement uses TRBV27 and TRBJ2-1; a weak D match, TRBD2 (7 bases). The CDR3 length is 12 residues. Germline V gives CDR1 MNHEY, CDR2 SMNVEV (reference sequence). With 3 bases removed from V and 14 bases from J, the gap between germline ends came to 14 bases. The CDR3 DNA reads as TGTGCCAGCAGTTTCTGGGGGGGCGTCAAGTTCTTC. This encodes CASSFWGGVKFF.

The V gene is TRBV2, the J gene TRBJ2-1, with D maybe TRBD2 (6 bases). V was cut by 8 bases and J by 3 bases, with 11 bases left in between. The CDR3 is 13 amino acids. Germline V gene lookup returns CDR1 SNHLY and CDR2 FYNNEI. The CDR3 here is CASWAGLYNEQFF. The CDR3 DNA sequence: TGTGCCAGCTGGGCGGGACTCTACAATGAGCAGTTCTTC.

V is TRBV3-1 (or the pseudogene TRBV3-2) and J is TRBJ2-3; TRBD2 agrees at 7 bases. The CDR3 loop spans 16 amino acids. Unmatched junction bases numbered 10, after V lost 4 bases and J lost 3 bases. Germline V gene data show CDR1 as LGHDT and CDR2 as YNNKEL (reference sequence). CDR3 amino acids: CASSRAAGVNTDTQYF. Written as DNA, the CDR3 is TGTGCCAGCAGCCGGGCGGCGGGAGTGAATACAGATACGCAGTATTTT.

The genes are TRBV5-4 and TRBJ1-1; no definite D call. Germline values: CDR1 SGHNT, CDR2 YYREEE (reference sequence). V lost 3 bases and J lost 8, with 14 bases in between. The CDR3 loop spans 13 amino acids. The CDR3 DNA reads as TGTGCCAGCAGCTCCACAGCAAACCAAGAAGCTTTCTTT. Its translation is CASSSTANQEAFF.

This clone occurred once. V is TRBV4-1 and J is TRBJ1-2; 7 bases are a match to TRBD1. CDR3 length: 18 residues. The germline V gene encodes CDR1 MGHRA and CDR2 YSYEKL. Trimming removed 0 bases from V and 0 bases from J; junction bases left unmatched: 10. The CDR3 reads CASSQDIIFGQANYGYTF. CDR3 sequence (DNA): TGCGCCAGCAGCCAAGATATAATTTTCGGACAGGCTAACTATGGCTACACCTTC.

The CDR3 is CASSLLVTGNGYTF. The CDR3 nucleotides are TGTGCCAGCAGTTTATTGGTTACAGGGAATGGCTACACCTTC. The chain joins TRBV28 to TRBJ1-2; tentative D call: TRBD1 (6 bases). The CDR3 spans 14 residues. Trimming cost V 1 base and J 6 bases, with 12 bases left between them. CDR1 is MDHEN, CDR2 SYDVKM, per germline.

The sample holds one count of this clone. The gene calls are TRBV9 and TRBJ1-1, with 9 bases matching TRBD1. Germline V gives CDR1 SGDLS, CDR2 YYNGEE. Trimming cost V 4 bases and J 3 bases; bases outside gene matches: 4. This CDR3 contains 14 residues. The CDR3 DNA sequence: TGTGCCAGCAGCCCCGGACAGGGGTACACTGAAGCTTTCTTT. This codes for CASSPGQGYTEAFF.

This sequence joins TRBV28 and TRBJ1-2, with 7 nucleotides matching TRBD1. The CDR3 length is 15 residues. Trimming cost V 6 bases and J 6 bases; bases outside gene matches: 13. CDR1 is MDHEN and CDR2 is SYDVKM in the germline V gene. The CDR3 loop is CASSPPDRSYNGYTF. CDR3 sequence (DNA): TGTGCCAGCAGCCCTCCGGACAGGAGTTATAATGGCTACACCTTC.

The J gene is TRBJ2-1, the V gene TRBV5-6, with D possibly TRBD1 on 6 matching bases. The CDR3 contains 15 residues. Trimming removed 0 bases from V and 8 bases from J, with 15 bases in between. Germline assignment: CDR1 SGHDT and CDR2 YYEEEE. The CDR3 loop is CASSLGSVRGHEQFF. The CDR3 DNA reads TGTGCCAGCAGCTTGGGTTCTGTCAGGGGACATGAGCAGTTCTTC.

A word on this clone: Sequence at one end of the junction differs from germline and may be a read error. This sequence joins TRBV9 and TRBJ2-7, with 11 nucleotides matching TRBD2. The CDR3 is 17 amino acids. Germline V CDR1 and CDR2: SGDLS, YYNGEE. The CDR3 loop is CAPSVAGGLAGFYEQYF. The CDR3 nucleotides are TGCGCCCCCAGCGTAGCGGGGGGGCTAGCGGGGTTCTACGAGCAGTACTTC.

J is TRBJ2-5 and V is TRBV7-9, with D maybe TRBD1 (6 bases). The CDR3 is 15 residues long. Germline assignment: CDR1 SEHNR and CDR2 FQNEAQ (reference sequence). Trimming stripped 4 bases from V and 4 bases from J, with 16 bases between. Written as DNA, the CDR3 is TGTGCCAGCAGCTACGCACAGGGTTTAATAGAGACCCAGTACTTC. Protein product: CASSYAQGLIETQYF.

A few counts support this clone. This chain joins TRBV15 and TRBJ2-7; 7 bases agree with TRBD1. In germline, CDR1 is LNHNV, CDR2 YYDKDF (reference sequence). The V gene end was trimmed by 3 bases and the J gene end by 2 bases; junction bases not matched to a gene: 13. This CDR3 has 17 residues. The CDR3 loop reads CATSSRGTGDAAYEQYF. The CDR3 nucleotides read TGTGCCACCAGCAGTAGAGGCACAGGGGATGCCGCCTACGAGCAGTACTTC.

The rearrangement links TRBV6-5 to TRBJ2-7; 7 bases are a match to TRBD2. The CDR3 contains 13 residues. Trimming took 2 bases from V and 7 from J; bases not matched to a gene: 5. Germline CDR1 is MNHEY and CDR2 is SVGAGI. The CDR3 DNA sequence: TGTGCCAGCAGTTACGGTCCGGGGGGTGAGCAGTACTTC. This codes for CASSYGPGGEQYF.

The chain links TRBV5-1 to TRBJ2-7, with TRBD1 matching over 7 bases. Looked up from germline, CDR1 is SGHRS and CDR2 is YFSETQ. This CDR3 has 15 amino acids. V trimming: 4 bases; J trimming: 3 bases; junction bases outside the gene matches: 10. The CDR3 protein is CASSQEDRAGYEQYF. The CDR3 bases are TGCGCCAGCAGCCAGGAAGACAGGGCGGGCTACGAGCAGTACTTC.

The chain joins TRBV9 to TRBJ2-7; possibly TRBD2 for D (6 bases). Trimming pared 0 bases from V and 4 bases from J, leaving 14 bases between. The CDR3 has 15 amino acids. Germline lookup yields CDR1 SGDLS and CDR2 YYNGEE. The CDR3 nucleotides read TGTGCCAGCAGCGTAGCGGCGGGATTTGGGTACGAGCAGTACTTC. Encoded protein: CASSVAAGFGYEQYF. The whole variable domain, remainder taken from reference TRBV9 and TRBJ2-7, is DSGVTQTPKHLITATGQRVTLRCSPRSGDLSVYWYQQSLDQGLQFLIQYYNGEERAKGNILERFSAQQFPDLHSELNLSSLELGDSALYFCASSVAAGFGYEQYFGPGTRLTVT.

The CDR3 loop reads CASSWLQDTGELFF. CDR3 in DNA: TGTGCCAGCAGTTGGCTCCAGGACACCGGGGAGCTGTTTTTT. V usage is TRBV6-5 and J usage is TRBJ2-2; D gene uncertain. V lost 4 bases and J 3 bases, leaving 9 bases between the germline ends. Germline V gene data show CDR1 as MNHEY and CDR2 as SVGAGI. The CDR3 is 14 amino acids.